The T cell receptor (beta chain) under discussion was sequenced for a study of cytomegalovirus exposure and HLA in healthy donors. As concerns this clone: Its specificity is unknown.

PCR was performed using 60 Vbeta and 13 Jbeta primers. The repertoire was sequenced with immunoSEQ multiplex PCR; TCRdb's copy has only in-frame clones and lacks some. The sample includes approximately 150,000 clones. CDR3 length: 16 residues. Trimming took 2 bases from V and 4 from J, leaving 18 bases between them. CDR1 SGHKS and CDR2 YYEKEE come from the germline V gene (reference sequence). Study-wide results and caveats: Most CMV-associated TCR beta chains appeared HLA-restricted in a later analysis. About 87% or about 30% of the time was how often most TCR beta V segments were productive, according to an earlier analysis. Confirmation in vitro established that a few CMV-associated chains were specific for CMV antigens. Per published accounts, TCR beta sequences correctly predicted the HLA-A and HLA-B alleles of most subjects.

The sample consisted of PBMCs. The genes are TRBV5-5 and TRBJ1-2; D may be TRBD1 (5 bases). The receptor was isolated from a woman aged 40 to 50 in good health and CMV-seronegative. This CDR3 reads CASSFDTGLVGYGYTF. CDR3 DNA: TGTGCCAGCAGCTTTGACACGGGACTTGTCGGCTATGGCTACACCTTC.